This is a list of T cell receptor beta chains from one sample in a study of preoperative IRX-2 immunotherapy in early breast cancer. Assay: immunoSEQ multiplex PCR; the TCRdb copy retains only in-frame clones and omits some. The table includes more than 50,000 clones, roughly 95% detected once. The specimen was collected from a patient treated with IRX-2 immunotherapy. The receptor source for this set is a human donor with breast cancer. CDR3s include the opening cysteine and the closing phenylalanine or tryptophan. Each record gives: D gene, clone size, V gene, J gene, CDR3 DNA, CDR3 protein. The D gene is left open where the match is weak. Clone size appears in some rows only: once, few, many, or a class for an expanded clone.

D gene: TRBD1
clone size: -
V gene: TRBV7-9
J gene: TRBJ1-3
CDR3 DNA: TGTGCCAGCAGCTGGGGGACAGGGAAAGGAAACACCATATATTTT
CDR3 protein: CASSWGTGKGNTIYF

D gene: -
clone size: -
V gene: TRBV27
J gene: TRBJ2-3
CDR3 DNA: TGTGCCAGCGGGCCGCGAAGTTGGAGCACAGATACGCAGTATTTT
CDR3 protein: CASGPRSWSTDTQYF

D gene: TRBD1
clone size: -
V gene: TRBV7-3
J gene: TRBJ1-1
CDR3 DNA: TGTGCCAGCAGCCCGACAGGGGCCGCAAATCTGAACACTGAAGCTTTCTTT
CDR3 protein: CASSPTGAANLNTEAFF

D gene: -
clone size: -
V gene: TRBV21-1
J gene: TRBJ2-1
CDR3 DNA: TGTGCCAGCAAGGGTCAGGGGACTATTAATGAGCAGTTCTTC
CDR3 protein: CASKGQGTINEQFF

D gene: TRBD2
clone size: -
V gene: TRBV28
J gene: TRBJ2-3
CDR3 DNA: TGTGCTGTAGCGGGATCCCCACGGGATACGCAGTATTTT
CDR3 protein: CAVAGSPRDTQYF

D gene: -
clone size: -
V gene: TRBV10-3
J gene: TRBJ2-1
CDR3 DNA: TGTGCCATCAGTGACGGCGGGAACTACAATGAGCAGTTCTTC
CDR3 protein: CAISDGGNYNEQFF

D gene: -
clone size: -
V gene: TRBV7-2
J gene: TRBJ1-2
CDR3 DNA: TGTGCCAGCAGCTTCGAGACAGCTACGTACTATGGCTACACCTTC
CDR3 protein: CASSFETATYYGYTF

D gene: -
clone size: once
V gene: TRBV9
J gene: TRBJ2-1
CDR3 DNA: TGTGCCAGCAGCGTTGGGGTAGGTGATAACAATGAGCAGTTCTTC
CDR3 protein: CASSVGVGDNNEQFF

D gene: TRBD1
clone size: -
V gene: TRBV7-2
J gene: TRBJ1-6
CDR3 DNA: TGTGCCAGCAGCATCACAGGGGTAGGTTCACCCCTCCACTTT
CDR3 protein: CASSITGVGSPLHF

D gene: -
clone size: once
V gene: TRBV28
J gene: TRBJ1-4
CDR3 DNA: TGTGCCAGCAGTTTATGGGCAGGGGCAACTAATGAAAAACTGTTTTTT
CDR3 protein: CASSLWAGATNEKLFF

D gene: -
clone size: -
V gene: TRBV9
J gene: TRBJ1-5
CDR3 DNA: TGTGCCAGCAGCGCGGACGCCGTCCAGCCCCAGCATTTT
CDR3 protein: CASSADAVQPQHF

D gene: -
clone size: -
V gene: TRBV5-4
J gene: TRBJ2-3
CDR3 DNA: TGTGCCAGCAGCTTTCGGCTAGGAGTAACGGATACGCAGTATTTT
CDR3 protein: CASSFRLGVTDTQYF

D gene: TRBD1
clone size: -
V gene: TRBV6-6
J gene: TRBJ1-2
CDR3 DNA: TGTGCCAGCAGATTCGGACAGGGTAGCTATGGCTACACCTTC
CDR3 protein: CASRFGQGSYGYTF

D gene: -
clone size: -
V gene: TRBV27
J gene: TRBJ1-2
CDR3 DNA: TGTGCCAGCCGGTCCGAAGACTATGGCTACACCTTC
CDR3 protein: CASRSEDYGYTF

D gene: -
clone size: -
V gene: TRBV28
J gene: TRBJ1-6
CDR3 DNA: TGTGCCAGCAGTTTACCGACAGGTCCCCTCCACTTT
CDR3 protein: CASSLPTGPLHF

D gene: -
clone size: few
V gene: TRBV30
J gene: TRBJ1-5
CDR3 DNA: TGTGCCTGGAGTGTAGTGCCGGGGGGGAGGCATTTT
CDR3 protein: CAWSVVPGGRHF

D gene: -
clone size: -
V gene: TRBV15
J gene: TRBJ2-5
CDR3 DNA: TGTGCCACCAGCAGAGATGGGGCAGGGGAAGAGACCCAGTACTTC
CDR3 protein: CATSRDGAGEETQYF

D gene: -
clone size: -
V gene: TRBV5-1
J gene: TRBJ1-6
CDR3 DNA: TGCGCCAGCAGCGAGAAGCCGGGGCAGAATAATTCACCCCTCCACTTT
CDR3 protein: CASSEKPGQNNSPLHF

D gene: -
clone size: -
V gene: TRBV5-4
J gene: TRBJ2-3
CDR3 DNA: TGTGCCAGCAGCTTGAAATCCGGAGATACGCAGTATTTT
CDR3 protein: CASSLKSGDTQYF

D gene: TRBD1
clone size: -
V gene: TRBV7-2
J gene: TRBJ1-6
CDR3 DNA: TGTGCCAGCAGGGTTGACGGACAGGTTCAGCTTTCACCCCTCCACTTT
CDR3 protein: CASRVDGQVQLSPLHF

D gene: -
clone size: -
V gene: TRBV18
J gene: TRBJ1-2
CDR3 DNA: TGTGCCAGCTCACAAGGGTCTTCTAACTATGGCTACACCTTC
CDR3 protein: CASSQGSSNYGYTF

D gene: TRBD1
clone size: -
V gene: TRBV2
J gene: TRBJ1-2
CDR3 DNA: TGTGCCAGAACCCTATGGGACAGGGCTAACTATGGCTACACCTTC
CDR3 protein: CARTLWDRANYGYTF

D gene: -
clone size: -
V gene: TRBV6-5
J gene: TRBJ2-1
CDR3 DNA: TGTGCCAGCAGTTACGCCCCCTTTCGACTAGATGAGCAGTTCTTC
CDR3 protein: CASSYAPFRLDEQFF

D gene: TRBD2
clone size: -
V gene: TRBV6-5
J gene: TRBJ2-7
CDR3 DNA: TGTGCCAGCAGACCCGGACTAGCGGGAGGCGAGCAGTACTTC
CDR3 protein: CASRPGLAGGEQYF

D gene: TRBD2
clone size: -
V gene: TRBV4-2
J gene: TRBJ2-2
CDR3 DNA: TGTGCCAGCAGCCCCAACCTAGCGGGTAACACCGGGGAGCTGTTTTTT
CDR3 protein: CASSPNLAGNTGELFF

D gene: -
clone size: once
V gene: TRBV19
J gene: TRBJ1-5
CDR3 DNA: TGTGCCAGTAGTTCAGGTCAGGGTGGCGGTCAGCCCCAGCATTTT
CDR3 protein: CASSSGQGGGQPQHF

D gene: -
clone size: -
V gene: TRBV7-8
J gene: TRBJ2-7
CDR3 DNA: TGTGCCAGCAGCCCATACGACGGGTCCTACGAGCAGTACTTC
CDR3 protein: CASSPYDGSYEQYF

D gene: -
clone size: -
V gene: TRBV29-1
J gene: TRBJ1-1
CDR3 DNA: TGCAGCGTTCGGGGCCGGGGCACTGAAGCTTTCTTT
CDR3 protein: CSVRGRGTEAFF

D gene: -
clone size: -
V gene: TRBV5-1
J gene: TRBJ1-3
CDR3 DNA: TGCGCCAGCAGCTTGGTAGGTGACTCTGGAAACACCATATATTTT
CDR3 protein: CASSLVGDSGNTIYF

D gene: TRBD1
clone size: -
V gene: TRBV9
J gene: TRBJ1-1
CDR3 DNA: TGTGCCAGCAGCGCCACAGGGGCTGGGACTGAAGCTTTCTTT
CDR3 protein: CASSATGAGTEAFF

D gene: -
clone size: -
V gene: TRBV7-9
J gene: TRBJ2-4
CDR3 DNA: TGTGCCAGCAGCGAGACGGATCAGGCCAAAAACATTCAGTACTTC
CDR3 protein: CASSETDQAKNIQYF

D gene: TRBD2
clone size: -
V gene: TRBV7-2
J gene: TRBJ2-1
CDR3 DNA: TGTGCCAGCAGCTCCCGCCACACTAGCGATGAGCAGTTCTTC
CDR3 protein: CASSSRHTSDEQFF

D gene: -
clone size: -
V gene: TRBV19
J gene: TRBJ2-3
CDR3 DNA: TGTGCCAGTAGTATAGTCTCGCATCCCACAGATACGCAGTATTTT
CDR3 protein: CASSIVSHPTDTQYF

D gene: -
clone size: -
V gene: TRBV9
J gene: TRBJ2-3
CDR3 DNA: TGTGCCAGCAGCTTCGAGACAGATACGCAGTATTTT
CDR3 protein: CASSFETDTQYF

D gene: -
clone size: -
V gene: TRBV7-9
J gene: TRBJ2-5
CDR3 DNA: TGTGCCAGCAGCTTACTGGAGACCCAGTACTTC
CDR3 protein: CASSLLETQYF